This T cell receptor beta chain was retrieved from a study of shared clonotypes between healthy human individuals. Naive CD8 cells lacked CD45RO and underwent positive selection for CCR7, leaving out terminally differentiated effector memory CD45RA+ cells. Sequenced by immunoSEQ multiplex PCR; TCRdb stores in-frame clones only, minus some. The data show some 2 million clones, just under 95% seen once. Sequencing was done on a sample of naive CD8+ T cells sorted from blood. The source of this sequence is a man between 18 and 29 years old in good health.

The CDR3 coding sequence is TGTGCCAGCAGCCCGTTTGGGAGTCCATACACCTTC. This codes for CASSPFGSPYTF. The gene calls are TRBV6-1 and TRBJ1-2; D gene uncertain. This CDR3 has 12 amino acids. Between the trimmed V and J ends, which lost 6 bases and 11 bases, there was a span of 16 bases. From germline, CDR1 is MNHNS and CDR2 SASEGT.